The TCR beta chain described here comes from a study of blood T cell repertoires in COVID-19. About the research overall: COVID-19 samples, acute and convalescent, were from the United States, Italy and Spain. T cells, B-cell-depleted T cells, or PBMCs provided the cDNA or gDNA that served as material.

Study processing details: Scientists estimated how many nucleated cells there were by amplifying reference gene primers. Libraries were prepared by immunoSEQ multiplex PCR; TCRdb keeps only in-frame clonotypes and omits some of them. V, J and clone size are taken as reported in that table, and D and trimming were inferred from the DNA itself. The repertoire holds 200,000 to 250,000 clones, with roughly 88% as singletons. Trimming stripped 3 bases from V and 4 bases from J, with 6 bases between. This CDR3 has 12 residues. The V gene's germline CDR1 is MNHEY and CDR2 SMNVEV (reference sequence). The chain joins TRBV27 to TRBJ2-5; D is perhaps TRBD2 (5 bases). Input material: peripheral blood. The clonotype originates from a woman in her 40s who had recovered from COVID-19. In DNA, the CDR3 is TGTGCCAGCAGTTTTGGAGGAGAGACCCAGTACTTC. Amino acids: CASSFGGETQYF.